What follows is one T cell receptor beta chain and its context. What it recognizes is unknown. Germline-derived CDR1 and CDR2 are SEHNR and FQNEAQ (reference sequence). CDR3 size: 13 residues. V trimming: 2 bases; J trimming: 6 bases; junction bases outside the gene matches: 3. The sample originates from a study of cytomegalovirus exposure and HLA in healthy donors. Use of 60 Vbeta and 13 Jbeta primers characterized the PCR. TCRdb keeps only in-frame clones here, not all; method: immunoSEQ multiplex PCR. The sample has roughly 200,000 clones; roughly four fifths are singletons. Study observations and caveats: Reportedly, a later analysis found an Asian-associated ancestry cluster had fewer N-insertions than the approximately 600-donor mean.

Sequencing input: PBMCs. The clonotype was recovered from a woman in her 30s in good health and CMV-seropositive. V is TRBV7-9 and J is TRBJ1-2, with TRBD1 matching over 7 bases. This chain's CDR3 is CASSLQGVDGYTF. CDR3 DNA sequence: TGTGCCAGCAGCTTACAGGGGGTGGATGGCTACACCTTC.